These 18 T cell receptor beta chains were sequenced from one sample in a study of blood T cell repertoires in COVID-19. The method was immunoSEQ multiplex PCR; TCRdb's version includes in-frame clones alone and lacks a portion of them. The table lists about 150,000 clones, approximately 91% of them singletons. Sequencing used peripheral blood. The source of these receptors is a man aged 18-30 years with COVID-19, enrolled during active disease.

The chain carries TRBV7-2 and TRBJ1-3; 7 positions agree with TRBD1. In germline, CDR1 is SGHTA, CDR2 FQGNSA. This CDR3 has 15 residues. The V and J ends lost 6 bases and 3 bases, in that order; junction bases with no gene match: 8. The CDR3 region is CASRQGTLGGNTIYF. The CDR3 bases are TGTGCCAGCAGACAGGGGACGTTGGGTGGAAACACCATATATTTT.

This rearrangement joins TRBV6-5 to TRBJ1-2; TRBD1 aligns across 7 bases. V shed 7 bases and J 2 bases; nucleotides not matched to a gene: 7. The CDR3 length is 14 residues. Germline assignment: CDR1 MNHEY and CDR2 SVGAGI. The CDR3, as DNA: TGTGCCAGCACCCAGGGGGGAAGGAACTATGGCTACACCTTC. This encodes CASTQGGRNYGYTF.

This chain joins TRBV27 and TRBJ2-1; D is perhaps TRBD2 (6 bases). V lost 5 bases to trimming and J lost 5 bases, with 19 bases between them. This CDR3 has 16 amino acids. Germline V gives CDR1 MNHEY, CDR2 SMNVEV (reference sequence). CDR3 residues: CASSPSEGPYDNEQFF. The CDR3 region has the DNA TGTGCCAGCAGTCCTTCGGAGGGACCCTACGACAATGAGCAGTTCTTC.

The chain's CDR3 is CASTETGFTYEQYF. The CDR3 coding sequence is TGTGCCAGCACGGAGACGGGATTCACCTACGAGCAGTACTTC. The chain links TRBV28 to TRBJ2-7; possibly TRBD2 for D (5 bases). Germline V gene data show CDR1 as MDHEN and CDR2 as SYDVKM. The V gene lost 7 bases and the J gene lost 2 bases, with 15 bases spanning the gap. The CDR3 is 14 amino acids.

The gene calls are TRBV29-1 and TRBJ2-7; D is perhaps TRBD2 (5 bases). There are 13 residues in the CDR3. Looked up from germline, CDR1 is SQVTM and CDR2 is ANQGSEA. The V end was cut by 4 bases, the J end by 3 bases, with 13 bases between. As DNA, the CDR3 is TGCAGCGTTGGAAGGACTGAATACTACGAGCAGTACTTC. Encoded protein: CSVGRTEYYEQYF.

This chain connects TRBV28 to TRBJ2-7, with D hard to call. The CDR3 extends over 12 amino acids. V shed 5 bases and J shed 5 bases, with 10 bases lying between them. Germline CDR1 reads MDHEN; CDR2 reads SYDVKM. The CDR3 protein is CASSRHRDEQYF. The CDR3 region has the DNA TGTGCCAGCAGTCGACATAGAGACGAGCAGTACTTC.

V is TRBV2 and J is TRBJ1-1, with 10 nucleotides matching TRBD1. Germline lookup yields CDR1 SNHLY and CDR2 FYNNEI. V trimming: 5 bases; J trimming: 11 bases; junction bases outside the gene matches: 11. There are 14 residues in the CDR3. The CDR3 coding sequence is TGTGCCAGCAGTAACCGACAGGGGGCGGATAGGGCTTTCTTT. This encodes CASSNRQGADRAFF.

V and J are TRBV11-2 and TRBJ1-5, with TRBD1 matching 8 bases. The CDR3 has 14 residues. Germline V gives CDR1 SGHAT, CDR2 FQNNGV. With 4 bases clipped from V and 6 bases from J, the junction kept 5 bases outside the gene matches. CDR3 amino acids: CASSSGQGGQPQHF. The CDR3 DNA is TGTGCCAGCAGCTCCGGACAGGGAGGTCAGCCCCAGCATTTT.

The chain combines TRBV30 with TRBJ1-5; no firm D call. The CDR3 spans 13 residues. Germline values: CDR1 GTSNPN, CDR2 SVGIG (reference sequence). Trimming took 2 bases from V and 7 from J, leaving 12 bases between them. The CDR3 region has the DNA TGTGCCTGGAGTAAGAGGTTAAGGCAGCCCCAGCATTTT. Amino acid sequence: CAWSKRLRQPQHF.

This clone was seen only once. The chain is built from TRBV6-2 or TRBV6-3 and TRBJ2-7; the D gene is possibly TRBD1 (5 bases). The CDR3 is made up of 15 amino acids. CDR1 and CDR2 from the germline V gene are MNHEY and SVGEGT. Trimming took 2 bases from V and 2 from J, leaving 13 bases between them. The CDR3 DNA is TGTGCCAGCAGTTACGACCCGGACATTGCCTACGAGCAGTACTTC. Amino acids: CASSYDPDIAYEQYF.

The CDR3 region is CATSSGQGVYTGELFF. The CDR3 nucleotides read TGTGCCACCAGCAGCGGACAGGGGGTTTACACCGGGGAGCTGTTTTTT. V and J are TRBV15 and TRBJ2-2, with TRBD1 identical over 10 bases. Looked up from germline, CDR1 is LNHNV and CDR2 is YYDKDF (reference sequence). The trim removed 3 bases at V and 3 bases at J, leaving 4 bases unmatched. The CDR3 runs 16 residues.

This chain connects TRBV5-1 to TRBJ2-2; tentative D call: TRBD1 (6 bases). The length of the CDR3 is 13 residues. The ends were cut back, 2 bases at V and 5 bases at J, with 7 bases in the middle. The germline V gene has CDR1 SGHRS and CDR2 YFSETQ. CDR3 sequence reads: CASSFTGTGELFF. The CDR3 nucleotides read TGCGCCAGCAGCTTTACAGGGACCGGGGAGCTGTTTTTT.

The chain employs TRBV30 and TRBJ1-2; maybe TRBD1 (6 bases). Trimming left V 0 bases short and J 3 bases short, with 14 bases between. The CDR3 has 15 residues. CDR1 and CDR2 (germline): GTSNPN, SVGIG (reference sequence). In nucleotides, the CDR3 is TGTGCCTGGAGTGTACATCCAGGGGATGACTATGGCTACACCTTC. This sequence encodes CAWSVHPGDDYGYTF.

V gene TRBV29-1 combines with J gene TRBJ1-2; D gene uncertain. Germline CDR1 and CDR2: SQVTM and ANQGSEA. The CDR3 is 14 amino acids. V gave up 3 bases and J gave up 3 bases, with 14 bases separating them. This CDR3 is CSVDSFGRDYGYTF. Here the CDR3 DNA reads TGCAGCGTTGACAGTTTCGGCCGGGACTATGGCTACACCTTC.

The gene calls are TRBV11-2 and TRBJ2-7; tentatively, D is TRBD2 (5 bases). This CDR3 has 14 amino acids. Deletions cut 3 bases from V and 4 bases from J, with 13 bases between. Germline CDR1 and CDR2: SGHAT and FQNNGV. The CDR3 region is CASSLTGKAYEQYF. The CDR3 bases are TGTGCCAGCAGCTTGACGGGAAAGGCTTACGAGCAGTACTTC.

The rearrangement links TRBV28 to TRBJ2-7, with a weak D call TRBD2 (5 bases). There are 13 residues in the CDR3. V lost 5 bases and J lost 2, with 10 bases in between. In germline, CDR1 is MDHEN, CDR2 SYDVKM. The CDR3 DNA reads as TGTGCCAGCAGTCCCCCCGGGGCCTACGAGCAGTACTTC. Translated: CASSPPGAYEQYF.

This clone was seen just once. The chain employs TRBV11-2 and TRBJ2-1; 10 bases are shared with TRBD2. Germline V gene lookup returns CDR1 SGHAT and CDR2 FQNNGV. The CDR3 has 17 residues. The V and J ends lost 4 bases and 0 bases, in that order; junction bases with no gene match: 6. The CDR3 sequence: CASSWTSGPDSYNEQFF. CDR3 bases: TGTGCCAGCAGCTGGACTAGCGGCCCAGACTCCTACAATGAGCAGTTCTTC.

As concerns this clone: At one end, the junction sequence differs from germline, possibly due to a read error. The chain uses TRBV7-7 and TRBJ1-1; D remains ambiguous. The CDR3 is made up of 18 amino acids. CDR1 is SSHAT and CDR2 is FNYEAQ in the germline V gene (reference sequence). CDR3 bases: TGTGCTAGCAGCTCCTCTTGGCGGATAGAGCCCACTCACACTGAAGCTTTCTTT. It yields the protein CASSSSWRIEPTHTEAFF.